This T cell receptor (beta chain) was identified during a study of neurological immune-mediated disorders. Trimming removed 6 bases from V and 5 bases from J; junction bases left unmatched: 6. The CDR3 totals 14 residues. TCRdb reprocessed the 5' RACE reads with MiXCR, giving one entry per CDR3 protein. The sample lists under 70,000 distinct CDR3 sequences; around 3.4% were seen once. The table lists this clonotype with many counts. This TCR was sampled from a woman aged 60-75 years with multiple sclerosis. Sequenced input: PBMCs. V is TRBV12-3 or TRBV12-4 and J is TRBJ2-1; TRBD2 matches 8 bases. CDR3 sequence (DNA): TGTGCCAGCAGCGCGGGGGGCAGGGACAATGAGCAGTTCTTC. It translates to CASSAGGRDNEQFF.